The source of this T cell receptor beta chain is a study of cytomegalovirus exposure and HLA in healthy donors. About the study: Genetic ancestry analysis placed under 90% of the roughly 400 donors that were genotyped in the Caucasian-associated cluster.

Primers included in the PCR were 60 Vbeta and 13 Jbeta primers. Sequenced by immunoSEQ multiplex PCR; TCRdb stores in-frame clones only, minus some. This sample's table reports 140,000 to 150,000 clones. Trimming took 8 bases from V and 1 from J; bases not matched to a gene: 4. This CDR3 spans 12 amino acids. Germline V lookup: CDR1 SQVTM, CDR2 ANQGSEA. To note about this clone: Its specificity is not known.

Study-wide results and limits: A classifier reportedly called cytomegalovirus status with high sensitivity and specificity.

The receptor's source is a male donor in good health and CMV-seronegative. This sequence joins TRBV29-1 and TRBJ2-5; 7 bases align to TRBD2. Input material: PBMCs. CDR3 DNA: TGCAGCTCTTCTAGCGGCCAAGAGACCCAGTACTTC. It yields the protein CSSSSGQETQYF.